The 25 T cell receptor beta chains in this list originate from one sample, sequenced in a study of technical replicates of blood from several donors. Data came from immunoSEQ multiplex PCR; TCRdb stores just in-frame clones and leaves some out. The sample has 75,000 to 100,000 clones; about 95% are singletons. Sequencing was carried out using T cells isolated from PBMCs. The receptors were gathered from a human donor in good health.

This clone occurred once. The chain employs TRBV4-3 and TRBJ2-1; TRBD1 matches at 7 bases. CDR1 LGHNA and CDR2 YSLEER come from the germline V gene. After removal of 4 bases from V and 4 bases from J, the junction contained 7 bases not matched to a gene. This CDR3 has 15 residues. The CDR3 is CASSLYRGSYNEQFF. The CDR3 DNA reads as TGCGCCAGCAGCCTATACAGGGGTTCGTACAATGAGCAGTTCTTC.

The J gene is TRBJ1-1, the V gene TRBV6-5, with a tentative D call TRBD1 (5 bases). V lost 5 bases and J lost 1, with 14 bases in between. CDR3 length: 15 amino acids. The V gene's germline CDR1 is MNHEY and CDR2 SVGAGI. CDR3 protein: CASSAHDRWNTEAFF. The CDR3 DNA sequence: TGTGCCAGCAGTGCGCACGACAGATGGAACACTGAAGCTTTCTTT.

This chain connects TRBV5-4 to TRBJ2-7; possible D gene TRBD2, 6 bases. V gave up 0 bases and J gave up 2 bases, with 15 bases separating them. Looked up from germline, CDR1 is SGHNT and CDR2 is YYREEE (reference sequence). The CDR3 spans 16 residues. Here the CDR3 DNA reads TGTGCCAGCAGCTTGGGCGGAGGGATTATGACCTACGAGCAGTACTTC. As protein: CASSLGGGIMTYEQYF. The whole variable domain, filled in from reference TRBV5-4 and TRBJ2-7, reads ETGVTQSPTHLIKTRGQQVTLRCSSQSGHNTVSWYQQALGQGPQFIFQYYREEENGRGNFPPRFSGLQFPNYSSELNVNALELDDSALYLCASSLGGGIMTYEQYFGPGTRLTVT.

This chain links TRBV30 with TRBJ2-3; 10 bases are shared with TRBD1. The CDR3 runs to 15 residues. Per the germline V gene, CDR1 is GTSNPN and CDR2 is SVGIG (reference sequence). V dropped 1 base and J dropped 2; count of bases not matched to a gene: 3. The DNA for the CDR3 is TGTGCCTGGAGTGGGGGACAGGGGCTCACAGATACGCAGTATTTT. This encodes CAWSGGQGLTDTQYF.

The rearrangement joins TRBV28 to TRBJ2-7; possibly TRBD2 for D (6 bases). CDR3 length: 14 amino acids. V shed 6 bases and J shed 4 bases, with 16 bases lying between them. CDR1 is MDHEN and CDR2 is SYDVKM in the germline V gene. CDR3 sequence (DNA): TGTGCCAGCAGCCCCGGCAGGGAGGTTTACGAGCAGTACTTC. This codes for CASSPGREVYEQYF.

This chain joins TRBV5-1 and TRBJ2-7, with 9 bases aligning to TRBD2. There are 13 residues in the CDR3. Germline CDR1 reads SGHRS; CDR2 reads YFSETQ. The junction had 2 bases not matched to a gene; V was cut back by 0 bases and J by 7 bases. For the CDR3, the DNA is TGCGCCAGCAGCTTGGCTAGCGGGAATGAGCAGTACTTC. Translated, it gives CASSLASGNEQYF.

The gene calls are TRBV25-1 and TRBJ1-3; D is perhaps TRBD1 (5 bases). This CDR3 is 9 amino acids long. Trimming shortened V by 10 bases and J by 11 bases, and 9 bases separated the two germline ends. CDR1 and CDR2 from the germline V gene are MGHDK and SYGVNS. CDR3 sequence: CAMLGPIYF. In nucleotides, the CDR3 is TGTGCCATGCTGGGGCCCATATATTTT.

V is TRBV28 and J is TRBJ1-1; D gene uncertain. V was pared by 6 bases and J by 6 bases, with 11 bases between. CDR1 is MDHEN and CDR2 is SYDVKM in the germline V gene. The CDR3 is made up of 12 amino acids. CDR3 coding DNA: TGTGCCAGCAGCCCTTACAATGCTGAAGCTTTCTTT. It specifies CASSPYNAEAFF.

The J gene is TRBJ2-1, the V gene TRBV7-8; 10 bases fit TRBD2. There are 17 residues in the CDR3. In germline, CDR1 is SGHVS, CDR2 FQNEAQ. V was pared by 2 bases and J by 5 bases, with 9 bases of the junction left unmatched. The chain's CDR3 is CASSLTLSGRLNNEQFF. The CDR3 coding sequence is TGTGCCAGCAGCTTAACTCTTAGCGGGAGGCTAAACAATGAGCAGTTCTTC.

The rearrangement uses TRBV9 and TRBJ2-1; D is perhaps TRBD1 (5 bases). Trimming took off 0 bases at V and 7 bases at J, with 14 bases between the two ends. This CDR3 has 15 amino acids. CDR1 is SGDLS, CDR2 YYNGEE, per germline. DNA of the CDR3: TGTGCCAGCAGCGTAGTTGGGGCCAACCAAAATGAGCAGTTCTTC. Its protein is CASSVVGANQNEQFF.

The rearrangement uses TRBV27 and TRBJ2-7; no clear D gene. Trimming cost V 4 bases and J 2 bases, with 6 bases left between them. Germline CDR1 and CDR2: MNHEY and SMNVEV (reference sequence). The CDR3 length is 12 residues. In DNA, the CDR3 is TGTGCCAGCAGTTCCCAGACCTACGAGCAGTACTTC. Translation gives CASSSQTYEQYF.

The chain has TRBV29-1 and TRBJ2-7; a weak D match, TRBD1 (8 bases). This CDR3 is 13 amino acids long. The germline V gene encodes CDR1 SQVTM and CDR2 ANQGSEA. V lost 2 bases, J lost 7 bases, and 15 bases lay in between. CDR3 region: CSVETDRGGEQYF. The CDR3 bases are TGCAGCGTTGAAACCGACAGGGGAGGGGAGCAGTACTTC.

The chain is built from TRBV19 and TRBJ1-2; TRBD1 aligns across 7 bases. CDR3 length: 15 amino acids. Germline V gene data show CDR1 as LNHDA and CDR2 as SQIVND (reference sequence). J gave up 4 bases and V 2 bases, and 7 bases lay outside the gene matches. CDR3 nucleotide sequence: TGTGCCAGTAGTATAATCTCGGGGACAGCCTATGGCTACACCTTC. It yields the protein CASSIISGTAYGYTF. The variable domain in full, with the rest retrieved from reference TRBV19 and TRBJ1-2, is DGGITQSPKYLFRKEGQNVTLSCEQNLNHDAMYWYRQDPGQGLRLIYYSQIVNDFQKGDIAEGYSVSREKKESFPLTVTSAQKNPTAFYLCASSIISGTAYGYTFGSGTRLTVV.

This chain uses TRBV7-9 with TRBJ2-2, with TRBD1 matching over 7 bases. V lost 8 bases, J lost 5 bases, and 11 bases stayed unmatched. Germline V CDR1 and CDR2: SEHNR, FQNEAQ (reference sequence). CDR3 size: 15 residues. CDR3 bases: TGTGCCAGCGGTGGCAGGGGGTTGTATACCGGGGAGCTGTTTTTT. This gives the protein CASGGRGLYTGELFF.

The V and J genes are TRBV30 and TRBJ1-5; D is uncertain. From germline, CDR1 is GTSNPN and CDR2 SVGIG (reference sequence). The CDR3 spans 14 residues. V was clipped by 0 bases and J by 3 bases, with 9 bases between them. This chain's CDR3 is CAWSVKQLNQPQHF. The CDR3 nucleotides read TGTGCCTGGAGTGTAAAACAGCTCAATCAGCCCCAGCATTTT. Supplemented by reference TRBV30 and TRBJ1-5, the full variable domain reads SQTIHQWPATLVQPVGSPLSLECTVEGTSNPNLYWYRQAAGRGLQLLFYSVGIGQISSEVPQNLSASRPQDRQFILSSKKLLLSDSGFYLCAWSVKQLNQPQHFGDGTRLSIL.

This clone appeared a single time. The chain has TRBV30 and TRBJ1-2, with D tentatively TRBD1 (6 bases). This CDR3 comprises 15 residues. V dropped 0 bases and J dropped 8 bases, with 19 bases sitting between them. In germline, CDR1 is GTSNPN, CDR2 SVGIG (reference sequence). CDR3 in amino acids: CAWSVGQGMQRGYTF. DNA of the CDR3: TGTGCCTGGAGTGTAGGCCAGGGGATGCAGCGCGGCTACACCTTC.

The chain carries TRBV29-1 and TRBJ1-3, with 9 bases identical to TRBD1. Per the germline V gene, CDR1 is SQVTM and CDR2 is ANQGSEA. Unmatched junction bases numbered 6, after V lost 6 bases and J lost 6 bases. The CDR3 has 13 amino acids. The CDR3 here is CSVRTGDVNTIYF. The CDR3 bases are TGCAGCGTCCGGACAGGGGACGTAAACACCATATATTTT.

CDR3: CASSLETGSHGTDTQYF. The CDR3 coding sequence is TGCGCCAGCAGCTTGGAGACAGGGTCGCACGGCACAGATACGCAGTATTTT. The chain links TRBV5-1 to TRBJ2-3, with 7 nucleotides matching TRBD1. The V and J ends lost 0 bases and 1 base, in that order; junction bases with no gene match: 8. Per the germline V gene, CDR1 is SGHRS and CDR2 is YFSETQ. There are 17 residues in the CDR3.

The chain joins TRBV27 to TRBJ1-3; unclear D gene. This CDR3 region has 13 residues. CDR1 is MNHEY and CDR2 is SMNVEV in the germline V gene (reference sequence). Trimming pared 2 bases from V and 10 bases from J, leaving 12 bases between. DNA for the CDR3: TGTGCCAGCAGTTTAAGTGTAGTTGATACCATATATTTT. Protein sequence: CASSLSVVDTIYF.

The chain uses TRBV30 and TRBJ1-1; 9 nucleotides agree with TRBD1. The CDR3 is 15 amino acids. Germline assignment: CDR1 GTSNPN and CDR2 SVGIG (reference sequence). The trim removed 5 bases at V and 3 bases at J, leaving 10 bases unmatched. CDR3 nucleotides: TGTGCCTGGGGGGTCGGGACAGGGAGGGACACTGAAGCTTTCTTT. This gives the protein CAWGVGTGRDTEAFF.

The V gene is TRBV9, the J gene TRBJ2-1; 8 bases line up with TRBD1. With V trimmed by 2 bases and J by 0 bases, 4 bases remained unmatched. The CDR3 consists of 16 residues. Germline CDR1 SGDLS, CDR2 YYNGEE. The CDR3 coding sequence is TGTGCCAGCAGCGTTCAGGGGGCGAGCTCCTACAATGAGCAGTTCTTC. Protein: CASSVQGASSYNEQFF.

The CDR3 here is CASSQFVFGGDEQYF. CDR3 bases: TGTGCCAGCAGCCAATTCGTGTTTGGGGGGGACGAGCAGTACTTC. The gene calls are TRBV14 and TRBJ2-7; the match to TRBD2 covers 7 bases. Per germline, CDR1 SGHDN and CDR2 FVKESK. V shed 2 bases, J shed 5 bases, and the junction held 9 bases outside the gene matches. This CDR3 is built from 15 residues.

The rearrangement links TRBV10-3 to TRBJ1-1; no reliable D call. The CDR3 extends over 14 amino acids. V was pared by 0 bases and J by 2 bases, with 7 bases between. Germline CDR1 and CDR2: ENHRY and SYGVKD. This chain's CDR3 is CAISESASNTEAFF. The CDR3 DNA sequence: TGTGCCATCAGTGAGTCGGCCAGTAACACTGAAGCTTTCTTT.

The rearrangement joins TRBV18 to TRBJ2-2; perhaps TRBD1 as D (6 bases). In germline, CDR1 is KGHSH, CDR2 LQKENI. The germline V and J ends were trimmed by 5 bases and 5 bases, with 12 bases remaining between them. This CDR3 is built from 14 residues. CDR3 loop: CASSNTGITGELFF. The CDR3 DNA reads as TGTGCCAGCTCAAATACAGGGATTACCGGGGAGCTGTTTTTT.

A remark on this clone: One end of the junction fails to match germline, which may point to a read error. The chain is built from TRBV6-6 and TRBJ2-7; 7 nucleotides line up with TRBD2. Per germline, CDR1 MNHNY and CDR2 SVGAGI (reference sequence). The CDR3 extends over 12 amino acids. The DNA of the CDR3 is TGTGCCAGCAGTTACTCTCCGCTAGCGGTGTTCTTC. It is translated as CASSYSPLAVFF.